The clone carrying this T cell receptor (beta chain) was picked up a small number of times. Its cognate antigen is unknown. Sample barcodes and UMIs were carried by the TCR alpha and TCR beta cDNA libraries that 5'RACE generated with constant-segment primers. TCRdb called the 5' RACE reads again in MiXCR, with one record for every CDR3 protein. The sample has over 120,000 distinct CDR3 sequences; about 23% are singletons. The sample comes from a study of T-cell memory formation after mild COVID-19. Study details: TCR clusters were mostly donor specific.

Study-level findings and limits: Second-wave clones peaking on day 37 lacked confirmed SARS-CoV-2 specificity. Contracting CD4+ clones were located mainly in CM and EM, and CD8+ clones in EMRA.

With 4 bases clipped from V and 0 bases from J, the junction kept 9 bases outside the gene matches. Germline loops: CDR1 SGHVS, CDR2 FNYEAQ. The CDR3 runs 17 residues. The J gene is TRBJ2-1, the V gene TRBV7-6, with 7 bases fitting TRBD2. What was sequenced was PBMCs or a T cell subset sorted from them (not recorded which). The source of this sequence is an adult woman who had mild COVID-19 (a few samples of this study predate the infection). Cell type and time point are not known. Here the CDR3 reads CASSSRGSGVSYNEQFF. CDR3 nucleotides: TGTGCCAGCAGCTCCCGTGGGAGCGGGGTCTCCTACAATGAGCAGTTCTTC.